Described below is a single TCR beta chain sequence and its context. Many counts were recorded for this clonotype. Its antigen is still unknown. The record has no base qualities; no much larger clone is one base away. This entry is derived from a study of human T cells and chemical hapten exposure (dated by TCRdb to the early 2020s). Regarding the complete study: For sensitization, 2% DPC in acetone was applied to a 2 cm by 2 cm area of upper inner arm skin. Weekly therapeutic DPC doses were additionally applied to the scalp of patients throughout the roughly 25-week study period. Patch testing was performed on the upper back with Finn chambers containing 0.01% DPC, and the patch tests were scored after 6 days according to International Contact Dermatitis Research Group standards. The patient cohort, mostly female, included alopecia areata with under or over 50% scalp involvement, alopecia totalis and alopecia universalis. Libraries were combined into a pool for sequencing, and differences in TCR yield between samples came mainly from small differences in library volumes within the pool. The study tracked peripheral blood TCR repertoire changes in vivo during primary and secondary sensitization to the hapten diphenylcyclopropenone (DPC) in alopecia patients. Blood was sampled from patients pre-sensitization (week 0) and at 2, 6 and about 24 weeks after DPC sensitization. Around 30 alopecia patients provided blood for TCR sequencing at one to four time points (pre-sensitization, 2, 6 and 24 weeks).

What the research found in general, with its limitations: A positive correlation was found between the number of PT1 expanded TCRs and patch test score, with significance reached at thresholds 8, 16 and 32 but not 4. DPC sensitization did not change how many TCRs were above 1 in 1000 frequency, and no evidence was found of alterations in global repertoire structure. After repeated subsampling, the strength of the expansion versus patch-test correlation and the threshold at which it became significant changed. Because every patient had alopecia, a presumed autoimmune disease, the patients' immune response might differ from that of healthy individuals. Significantly more large CDR3 similarity clusters were formed by expanded TCRs than by pre-sensitization or healthy control sets, consistent with antigen-driven responses.

Library preparation used RACE. The sequencer listed for this sample is NextSeq 500. Library preparation attached unique molecular identifiers to individual cDNA molecules for quantitative, reproducible TCR counting. Each blood RNA sample was used to sequence both TCR alpha and TCR beta chains. The authors' pipeline ran thus. The median number of TCRs per sample was roughly 100,000, ranging from roughly 20,000 to 690,600. V, J and CDR3 annotation of the TCR reads was carried out using the Decombinator software suite. For PS versus PT1 abundance plots, all samples were subsampled to the same number of TCRs (28,000). TCRs were defined as expanded if absent before sensitization and observed at least eight times at the 2-week time point. TCRdb applied fastp at Q25 and MiXCR to the public reads, then kept only in-frame beta chains. One record per CDR3 amino acid sequence lists the most common genes and DNA. TCRdb, not the original authors, processed these V and J calls. Within this sample are tens of thousands of distinct CDR3 sequences, with 9.6% of them counted one time only. The ten largest clones add up to around 4% of the sample.

CDR1 and CDR2 are drawn from the germline V gene: SGHRS, YFSETQ. Including cysteine and phenylalanine, the CDR3 has 16 amino acids. Of all the DNA, just the CDR3 is kept, 48 bases in frame from base 1. V drops 0 bases and J drops 13 bases, leaving 23 bases in between. The sample's time point label, decoded: pre-sensitization, week 0. According to the study, the label for this sample's treatment or condition signals: therapeutic diphenylcyclopropenone sensitization with weekly scalp DPC. At each patch-test visit, blood was drawn before the patch test was applied. Eligible patients were aged 18 to 70, diagnosed with alopecia, deemed suitable for DPC therapy, and excluded if pregnant. Total RNA was isolated from unfractionated whole blood collected in Tempus Blood RNA tubes.

This TCR was sampled from a woman aged 40 to 49 with alopecia areata. Some clones in this sample may be carry-over from other donors' samples. The chain uses TRBV5-1 and TRBJ2-1; the D gene cannot be named for sure. The sample was whole blood, taken in connection with sensitization to the hapten diphenylcyclopropenone (DPC). This receptor has the CDR3 CASSLEAGRGPLGQFF. At the DNA level, the sequence is TGCGCCAGCAGCTTGGAGGCAGGTAGAGGCCCCTTGGGCCAGTTCTTC.